These 23 T cell receptor beta chains came from one sample sequenced in a study of blood T cell repertoires in COVID-19. Clones were sequenced by immunoSEQ multiplex PCR, and TCRdb holds only the in-frame ones, with some missing. The sample consists of approximately 400,000 clones, approximately 91% of them appearing once. Sequencing used PBMCs or T cells enriched from blood (not recorded which). All receptors derive from a woman in her 40s who had been exposed to COVID-19.

J is TRBJ2-3 and V is TRBV9; 8 bases line up with TRBD2. Per germline, CDR1 SGDLS and CDR2 YYNGEE. Germline trimming cut 0 bases from V and 2 bases from J; bases unmatched to any gene: 5. The CDR3 extends over 16 amino acids. The CDR3 protein is CASSVVPGGPTDTQYF. CDR3 sequence (DNA): TGTGCCAGCAGCGTAGTGCCGGGGGGGCCCACAGATACGCAGTATTTT.

The chain's CDR3 is CASSLGQGVMNTEAFF. For the CDR3, the DNA is TGTGCCAGTAGTTTGGGACAGGGGGTTATGAACACTGAAGCTTTCTTT. The chain has TRBV19 and TRBJ1-1, with 11 bases identical to TRBD1. This CDR3 has 16 residues. V was pared by 5 bases and J by 0 bases, with 5 bases of the junction left unmatched. Germline CDR1 reads LNHDA; CDR2 reads SQIVND (reference sequence).

The chain carries TRBV12-5 and TRBJ1-3; D may be TRBD1 (6 bases). CDR1 LGHNT and CDR2 FRNRAP come from the germline V gene. This CDR3 comprises 19 residues. V was pared by 0 bases and J by 0 bases, with 18 bases between. The CDR3: CASGLVPGAFSFSGNTIYF. CDR3 nucleotides: TGTGCTAGTGGTTTGGTGCCAGGGGCATTTTCTTTCTCTGGAAACACCATATATTTT.

This sequence joins TRBV6-4 and TRBJ1-1; the D gene is possibly TRBD1 (5 bases). V lost 5 bases and J 1 base, leaving 8 bases between the germline ends. The CDR3 has 13 residues. Germline V gene data show CDR1 as MRHNA and CDR2 as SNTAGT. This CDR3 is CASSLQENTEAFF. The CDR3 nucleotides read TGTGCCAGCAGTCTACAGGAGAACACTGAAGCTTTCTTT.

This clone has only one observation. The chain has TRBV6-1 and TRBJ2-1; a possible D gene is TRBD1 (6 bases). V shed 2 bases and J shed 0 bases, with 14 bases lying between them. This CDR3 has 17 amino acids. The germline V gene has CDR1 MNHNS and CDR2 SASEGT. The CDR3 region has the DNA TGTGCCAGCAGTGAAACCCCCAGGGGCAGCTCCTACAATGAGCAGTTCTTC. Its translation is CASSETPRGSSYNEQFF.

This chain links TRBV5-4 with TRBJ2-3; no clear D gene. This CDR3 region has 19 residues. From germline, CDR1 is SGHNT and CDR2 YYREEE (reference sequence). V lost 0 bases to trimming and J lost 1 base, with 21 bases between them. CDR3 sequence reads: CASSLGELPSRAGTDTQYF. CDR3 sequence (DNA): TGTGCCAGCAGCTTGGGTGAACTCCCCTCTAGAGCTGGCACAGATACGCAGTATTTT.

The chain recombines TRBV7-6 with TRBJ1-2; 9 bases line up with TRBD1. Germline CDR1 is SGHVS and CDR2 is FNYEAQ. The CDR3 runs to 13 residues. With V trimmed by 6 bases and J by 7 bases, 6 bases remained unmatched. The CDR3 bases are TGTGCCAGCAGGTCACAGGGGGCTACTGGCTACACCTTC. Its translation is CASRSQGATGYTF.

The chain links TRBV12-3 or TRBV12-4 to TRBJ1-1; D is unclear. The length of the CDR3 is 13 residues. V lost 2 bases, J lost 3 bases, and 7 bases lay in between. CDR3 loop: CASSLRRDTEAFF. In DNA, the CDR3 is TGTGCCAGCAGTTTACGTCGGGACACTGAAGCTTTCTTT.

The chain is built from TRBV6-1 and TRBJ2-7; perhaps TRBD1 as D (5 bases). The CDR3 runs 15 residues. The ends were cut back, 1 base at V and 3 bases at J, with 13 bases in the middle. CDR1 is MNHNS, CDR2 SASEGT, per germline. This CDR3 is CASSEGSRAVYEQYF. CDR3 bases: TGTGCCAGCAGTGAAGGTTCCAGGGCGGTCTACGAGCAGTACTTC.

In this sample, this clone turned up a few times. Relative to the germline gene, one junction end is altered; a read error may explain this. The genes are TRBV7-9 and TRBJ1-6; TRBD1 agrees at 10 bases. Germline CDR1 SEHNR, CDR2 FQNEAQ (reference sequence). This CDR3 region has 15 residues. CDR3 nucleotides: TGTGCCAGCACCTTACCGGGACAGGGGTATTCACCCCTCCACTTT. Its protein product is CASTLPGQGYSPLHF.

The V call is TRBV19, the J call TRBJ1-3; D gene ambiguous. CDR1 and CDR2 (germline): LNHDA, SQIVND (reference sequence). The germline V and J ends were trimmed by 7 bases and 1 base, with 11 bases remaining between them. The CDR3 is made up of 14 amino acids. CDR3 in amino acids: CASTRLISGNTIYF. The CDR3 nucleotides read TGTGCCAGTACGCGACTGATTTCTGGAAACACCATATATTTT.

The gene calls are TRBV19 and TRBJ1-1, with TRBD1 matching over 7 bases. V shed 7 bases and J 4 bases; nucleotides not matched to a gene: 12. CDR3 length equals 15 residues. Germline V gene data show CDR1 as LNHDA and CDR2 as SQIVND (reference sequence). CDR3 loop: CASTQRQTGFTEAFF. Written as DNA, the CDR3 is TGTGCCAGTACTCAACGCCAGACAGGGTTCACTGAAGCTTTCTTT.

This clone was recorded once. The rearrangement uses TRBV4-3 and TRBJ1-2; no clear D gene. The CDR3 spans 15 residues. Trimming shortened V by 0 bases and J by 4 bases, and 12 bases separated the two germline ends. CDR1 LGHNA and CDR2 YSLEER come from the germline V gene. CDR3 sequence reads: CASSQDRPAGYGYTF. The DNA for the CDR3 is TGCGCCAGCAGCCAAGACCGCCCAGCAGGCTATGGCTACACCTTC.

This chain connects TRBV19 to TRBJ1-1, with 10 nucleotides matching TRBD1. The trim removed 3 bases at V and 1 base at J, leaving 5 bases unmatched. Looked up from germline, CDR1 is LNHDA and CDR2 is SQIVND (reference sequence). The CDR3 contains 16 residues. The CDR3 sequence is CASSMGTGERNTEAFF. The CDR3 DNA reads TGTGCCAGTAGTATGGGGACAGGGGAGAGGAACACTGAAGCTTTCTTT.

The rearrangement links TRBV18 to TRBJ1-3; 9 nucleotides align to TRBD1. The CDR3 covers 17 residues. V was pared by 6 bases and J by 2 bases, with 11 bases of the junction left unmatched. Germline V lookup: CDR1 KGHSH, CDR2 LQKENI. CDR3 nucleotides: TGTGCCAGCTCTAGGGTGCCGGGACAGGGCCCTGGAAACACCATATATTTT. This codes for CASSRVPGQGPGNTIYF.

The chain recombines TRBV27 with TRBJ1-5; 9 bases align to TRBD1. With 5 bases clipped from V and 9 bases from J, the junction kept 11 bases outside the gene matches. The germline CDR1 and CDR2 sequences are MNHEY and SMNVEV (reference sequence). The CDR3 loop spans 15 amino acids. The CDR3 coding sequence is TGTGCCAGCAGTCGGGGGGACAGGGATGGCTTGCCCCAGCATTTT. This translates into CASSRGDRDGLPQHF.

J is TRBJ2-3 and V is TRBV10-1; D is possibly TRBD2 (6 bases). The CDR3 runs 11 residues. Per the germline V gene, CDR1 is WNHNN and CDR2 is SYGVQD (reference sequence). V was pared by 4 bases and J by 15 bases, with 14 bases between. CDR3 sequence reads: CASSVDYWQYF. The CDR3 nucleotides are TGCGCCAGCAGTGTGGACTATTGGCAATATTTT.

This clone appeared once. This chain links TRBV3-1 (or the pseudogene TRBV3-2) with TRBJ2-1, with D tentatively TRBD2 (7 bases). Germline V gives CDR1 LGHDT, CDR2 YNNKEL (reference sequence). V lost 0 bases, J lost 7 bases, and 19 bases lay in between. CDR3 size: 17 residues. The CDR3 coding sequence is TGTGCCAGCAGCCAAGATTTAGGGGGACTACCGGGTAATGAGCAGTTCTTC. It codes for CASSQDLGGLPGNEQFF.

The chain is built from TRBV24-1 and TRBJ1-2; 9 nucleotides agree with TRBD1. The CDR3 is made up of 14 amino acids. Germline CDR1 reads KGHDR; CDR2 reads SFDVKD. J lost 8 bases, V lost 3 bases, and 6 bases had no gene match. The CDR3 DNA reads TGTGCCACCAGTGATCCCGGGACAGGGAGAGGCTACACCTTC. It specifies CATSDPGTGRGYTF.

CDR3 bases: TGCGCCAGCAGCTTCAGGGCAGGTGAGCAGTTCTTC. Translating it yields CASSFRAGEQFF. The chain joins TRBV5-1 to TRBJ2-1, with D tentatively TRBD1 (5 bases). The CDR3 is 12 residues long. In germline, CDR1 is SGHRS, CDR2 YFSETQ. The V end lost 2 bases, the J end lost 9 bases, and 9 bases lay between the germline ends.

This chain uses TRBV29-1 with TRBJ2-7; D possibly corresponds to TRBD2 (5 bases). With 7 bases removed from V and 4 bases from J, the gap between germline ends came to 11 bases. The CDR3 loop spans 11 amino acids. Germline CDR1 SQVTM, CDR2 ANQGSEA. The CDR3: CSASRGYEQYF. The CDR3 nucleotides read TGCAGCGCGAGTCGGGGTTACGAGCAGTACTTC.

The chain has TRBV27 and TRBJ1-6; D is uncertain. The CDR3 sequence is 14 residues long. The germline CDR1 and CDR2 sequences are MNHEY and SMNVEV (reference sequence). Trimming pared 3 bases from V and 9 bases from J, leaving 12 bases between. CDR3 amino acids: CASSLNTESSPLHF. In nucleotides, the CDR3 is TGTGCCAGCAGTTTGAATACAGAGTCTTCACCCCTCCACTTT.

This sequence joins TRBV6-5 and TRBJ1-5; TRBD1 aligns across 9 bases. The CDR3 loop spans 15 amino acids. Per the germline V gene, CDR1 is MNHEY and CDR2 is SVGAGI. V shed 5 bases, J shed 3 bases, and the junction held 5 bases outside the gene matches. The CDR3: CASSPDRGDNQPQHF. CDR3 coding DNA: TGTGCCAGCAGTCCGGACAGGGGAGACAATCAGCCCCAGCATTTT.